The T cell receptor (beta chain) described here comes from a study of blood T cells in healthy people across ages. This clonotype was seen more than once but under ten times. CDR1 and CDR2 from the germline V gene are SGHTA and FQGNSA. This CDR3 spans 14 amino acids. Trimming took off 0 bases at V and 1 base at J, with 6 bases between the two ends. Together with a sample-barcoded 5' primer, a J-beta primer mix was included in a second PCR lasting 7 to 11 cycles. Via MiXCR, TCRdb re-called the 5' RACE reads, giving one row per CDR3 protein. This sample has fewer than 750,000 distinct CDR3 sequences, with around half found just once.

The chain recombines TRBV7-2 with TRBJ1-1, with D possibly TRBD1 on 5 matching bases. The TCR originated in a man older than 75 in good health. The specimen sequenced was blood. CDR3 residues: CASSLAGTNTEAFF. The CDR3 DNA reads TGTGCCAGCAGCTTAGCAGGGACGAACACTGAAGCTTTCTTT.